The 10 T cell receptor beta chains presented below share a single source sample, sequenced in a study of T-cell memory formation after mild COVID-19. One entry per CDR3 protein, called by TCRdb with MiXCR from the 5' RACE reads. Of 450,000 to 650,000 distinct CDR3 sequences in the sample, less than 25% were seen once. The sequencing input was PBMCs or a T cell subset sorted from them (not recorded which). These receptors came from an adult woman who had mild COVID-19 (a few samples of this study predate the infection). Cell type and time point are not known.

This clonotype was counted only a few times. The chain combines TRBV3-1 with TRBJ1-1; no clear D gene. This CDR3 comprises 14 residues. Germline CDR1 is LGHDT and CDR2 is YNNKEL (reference sequence). The V gene lost 1 base and the J gene lost 1 base, with 7 bases spanning the gap. This chain's CDR3 is CASSQVQTNTEAFF. The CDR3 coding sequence is TGTGCCAGCAGCCAAGTGCAGACGAACACTGAAGCTTTCTTT.

Details on this clonotype: Lacking the conserved final phenylalanine or tryptophan, this CDR3 likely reflects a read error. The chain is built from TRBV24-1 and TRBJ1-2; D not resolved. CDR1 KGHDR and CDR2 SFDVKD come from the germline V gene. This CDR3 comprises 14 residues. With 2 bases removed from V and 1 base from J, the gap between germline ends came to 7 bases. CDR3 in amino acids: CATSDSRHNYGYTL. The CDR3 region has the DNA TGTGCCACCAGTGATTCTCGCCATAACTATGGCTACACCTTA.

A single count supports this clonotype. The CDR3 coding sequence is TGTGCCAGCTCTTCCCTGCCTAGCGGGAGGGGACAAGGGCAGTTCTTC. Its protein product is CASSSLPSGRGQGQFF. The chain joins TRBV18 to TRBJ2-1; the match to TRBD2 covers 12 bases. The germline V gene has CDR1 KGHSH and CDR2 LQKENI. The CDR3 has 16 residues. The junction had 15 bases not matched to a gene; V was cut back by 6 bases and J by 12 bases.

The table lists this clonotype with a few counts. The junction departs from the called germline gene at one end, perhaps through a read error. The gene calls are TRBV6-1 and TRBJ1-1, with D perhaps matching TRBD1 (6 bases). Germline assignment: CDR1 MNHNS and CDR2 SASEGT. This CDR3 comprises 11 residues. The CDR3 spells CASSEDSGGLF. The CDR3 nucleotides read TGTGCCAGCAGTGAGGACAGTGGGGGTCTCTTT.

The sample holds one count of this clonotype. This chain connects TRBV5-1 to TRBJ2-3, with D hard to call. The CDR3 is 16 amino acids. The V end was cut by 0 bases, the J end by 6 bases, with 17 bases between. Per germline, CDR1 SGHRS and CDR2 YFSETQ. The CDR3 DNA reads as TGCGCCAGCAGCTTGGGTATGGGATCGTCGGCGGATACGCAGTATTTT. It is translated as CASSLGMGSSADTQYF. The full variable domain, completed using reference TRBV5-1 and TRBJ2-3, is KAGVTQTPRYLIKTRGQQVTLSCSPISGHRSVSWYQQTPGQGLQFLFEYFSETQRNKGNFPGRFSGRQFSNSRSEMNVSTLELGDSALYLCASSLGMGSSADTQYFGPGTRLTVL.

The chain carries TRBV7-9 and TRBJ2-5; 9 positions agree with TRBD2. The V gene's germline CDR1 is SEHNR and CDR2 FQNEAQ (reference sequence). The CDR3 totals 14 residues. J was trimmed by 5 bases and V by 6 bases; bases with no gene match: 7. CDR3 amino acids: CASRDSGSNETQYF. The CDR3 DNA reads TGTGCCAGCAGGGATAGCGGGAGTAATGAGACCCAGTACTTC.

The chain carries TRBV5-1 and TRBJ2-5; no definite D call. Trimming shortened V by 2 bases and J by 0 bases, and 14 bases separated the two germline ends. Germline assignment: CDR1 SGHRS and CDR2 YFSETQ. The CDR3 is 16 amino acids. The CDR3 loop is CASSLATTAHQETQYF. The CDR3 DNA sequence: TGCGCCAGCAGCTTAGCGACGACGGCGCACCAAGAGACCCAGTACTTC. Full variable domain (outside the CDR3, taken from reference TRBV5-1 and TRBJ2-5): KAGVTQTPRYLIKTRGQQVTLSCSPISGHRSVSWYQQTPGQGLQFLFEYFSETQRNKGNFPGRFSGRQFSNSRSEMNVSTLELGDSALYLCASSLATTAHQETQYFGPGTRLLVL.

CDR3 sequence: CASSPLAGATRDTQYF. CDR3 DNA: TGTGCCAGCAGTCCACTAGCGGGGGCCACGCGGGATACGCAGTATTTT. The chain has TRBV3-1 and TRBJ2-3; 11 bases agree with TRBD2. Germline values: CDR1 LGHDT, CDR2 YNNKEL (reference sequence). The J segment lost 6 bases and the V segment lost 6 bases, leaving 11 bases of the junction unmatched. The CDR3 totals 16 residues.

This clonotype was observed many times. The rearrangement links TRBV29-1 to TRBJ1-2; D not resolved. The V gene's germline CDR1 is SQVTM and CDR2 ANQGSEA. V gave up 8 bases and J gave up 1 base, with 11 bases separating them. The CDR3 runs 12 residues. CDR3 loop: CSTSLLNYGYTF. CDR3 bases: TGCAGCACCAGCCTCCTTAACTATGGCTACACCTTC.

In DNA, the CDR3 is TGCGCCAGCAGCTTGGCCGACCCCAGGGGGGACACTGAAGCTTTCTTT. Translation: CASSLADPRGDTEAFF. V usage is TRBV5-1 and J usage is TRBJ1-1; TRBD1 agrees at 7 bases. Per germline, CDR1 SGHRS and CDR2 YFSETQ. The CDR3 totals 16 residues. V was clipped by 0 bases and J by 3 bases; unmatched bases: 8.